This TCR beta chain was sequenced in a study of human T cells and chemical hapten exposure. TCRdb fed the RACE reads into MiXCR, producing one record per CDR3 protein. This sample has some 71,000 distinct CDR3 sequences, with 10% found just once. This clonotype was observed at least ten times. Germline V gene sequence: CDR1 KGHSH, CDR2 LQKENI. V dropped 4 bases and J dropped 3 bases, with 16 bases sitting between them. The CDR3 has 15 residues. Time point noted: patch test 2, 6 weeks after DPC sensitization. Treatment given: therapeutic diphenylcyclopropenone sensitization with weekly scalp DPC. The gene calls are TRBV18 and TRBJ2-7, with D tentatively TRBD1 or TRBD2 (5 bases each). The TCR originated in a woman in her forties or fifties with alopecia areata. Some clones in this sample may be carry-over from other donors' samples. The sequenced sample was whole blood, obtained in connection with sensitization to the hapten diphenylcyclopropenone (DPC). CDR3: CASSLPGTGGYEQYF. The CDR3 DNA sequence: TGTGCCAGCTCACTACCCGGGACCGGCGGCTACGAGCAGTACTTC.